A single T cell receptor beta chain is shown here with its context. As handled by the study authors: Reference gene primers were amplified, and this amplification served to estimate nucleated cell counts. Profiled with immunoSEQ multiplex PCR; TCRdb holds only in-frame clones, not every one. D and trimming were read from the DNA, whereas the V and J calls and clone size are those reported in that table. The table includes 380,000 or so clones, 80% to 90% detected once. Living in 20 to 30 US areas, the participants were between roughly 18 and 89 years of age. Germline CDR1 is SGHAT and CDR2 is FQNNGV. V lost 5 bases, J lost 9 bases, and 15 bases lay in between. The CDR3 length is 13 residues. This entry is derived from a study of blood T cell repertoires in COVID-19. At the level of the study: Samples of COVID-19 (acute and convalescent) were obtained from the United States, Italy and Spain. In each case, the material was cDNA or gDNA derived from T cells, B-cell-depleted T cells, or PBMCs.

The gene calls are TRBV11-2 and TRBJ2-3; possibly TRBD2 for D (5 bases). The TCR comes from a man aged 30 to 39 who had recovered from COVID-19. The source material was PBMCs or T cells enriched from blood (not recorded which). CDR3 protein: CASSPERASTQYF. As DNA, the CDR3 is TGTGCCAGCAGCCCCGAGAGGGCCTCCACGCAGTATTTT. The complete variable domain, with remaining parts taken from reference TRBV11-2 and TRBJ2-3, reads EAGVAQSPRYKIIEKRQSVAFWCNPISGHATLYWYQQILGQGPKLLIQFQNNGVVDDSQLPKDRFSAERLKGVDSTLKIQPAKLEDSAVYLCASSPERASTQYFGPGTRLTVL.